This T cell receptor beta chain derives from a study of shared clonotypes between healthy human individuals. Study overall: In total, the donors were two women and a few men aged 18 to 49. General study findings and limits: Only blood samples were collected, and tissue repertoires likely differ. Generally, naive subsets came out with larger estimated richness than memory subsets. Lower generation probabilities were found for non-shared clonotypes than for those shared by all four donors.

Using immunoSEQ multiplex PCR, the repertoire was profiled, and TCRdb retains in-frame clones only, with some absent. The sample records around 1.9 million clones, just under 95% being singletons. The naive CD8 population came from CD45RO-negative cells selected for CCR7, without terminally differentiated effector memory CD45RA+ cells. A word on this clone: Its antigen is currently unknown.

Germline CDR1 is MNHEY and CDR2 is SMNVEV (reference sequence). The CDR3 covers 15 residues. J lost 9 bases, V lost 5 bases, and 6 bases had no gene match. The sequence derives from a man younger than 30 in good health. Some clones in this sample may be carry-over from other donors' samples. The sample comprised naive CD8+ T cells from PBMCs. The V and J genes are TRBV27 and TRBJ2-2; 13 nucleotides line up with TRBD2. In DNA, the CDR3 is TGTGCCAGCAGTCCCCGGACTAGCGGGAGCCGGGAGCTGTTTTTT. Translating it yields CASSPRTSGSRELFF.